The clone carrying this T cell receptor beta chain was detected only a few times. Antigen unknown. The sample is drawn from a study of shared clonotypes between healthy human individuals. Overall study findings and caveats: The naive CD4 repertoires of a few donors were compared, and roughly 5% of clonotypes were shared.

Profiled with immunoSEQ multiplex PCR; TCRdb holds only in-frame clones, not every one. There are fewer than 2.5 million clones in the sample; 93% occur only once, and approximately 0.36% lies in the top ten. The sequenced sample consisted of naive CD4+ T cells from PBMCs. This sample's subset: CD45RA+ positively selected. The TCR originated in a young man in good health. Some clones in this sample may be carry-over from other donors' samples.

The CDR3 here is CASKAARAREAFF. DNA for the CDR3: TGTGCCAGCAAGGCCGCCAGGGCCCGTGAAGCTTTCTTT. This chain connects TRBV28 to TRBJ1-1, with D perhaps matching TRBD1 (5 bases). There are 13 residues in the CDR3. In germline, CDR1 is MDHEN, CDR2 SYDVKM. Trimming shortened V by 7 bases and J by 7 bases, and 16 bases separated the two germline ends. Supplemented by reference TRBV28 and TRBJ1-1, the full variable domain reads DVKVTQSSRYLVKRTGEKVFLECVQDMDHENMFWYRQDPGLGLRLIYFSYDVKMKEKGDIPEGYSVSREKKERFSLILESASTNQTSMYLCASKAARAREAFFGQGTRLTVV.